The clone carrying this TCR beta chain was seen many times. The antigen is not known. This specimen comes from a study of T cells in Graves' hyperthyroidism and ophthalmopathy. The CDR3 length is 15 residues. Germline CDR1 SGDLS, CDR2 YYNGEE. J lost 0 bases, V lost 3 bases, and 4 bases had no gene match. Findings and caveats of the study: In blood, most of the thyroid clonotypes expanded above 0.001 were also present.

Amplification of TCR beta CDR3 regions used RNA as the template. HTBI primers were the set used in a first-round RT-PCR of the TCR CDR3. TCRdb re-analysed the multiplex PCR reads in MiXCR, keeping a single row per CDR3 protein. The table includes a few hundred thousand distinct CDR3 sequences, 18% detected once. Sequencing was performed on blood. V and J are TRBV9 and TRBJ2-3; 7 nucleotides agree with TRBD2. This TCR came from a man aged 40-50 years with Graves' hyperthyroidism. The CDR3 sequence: CASSAGLGSTDTQYF. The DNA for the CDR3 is TGTGCCAGCAGCGCCGGACTAGGGAGCACAGATACGCAGTATTTT.